Sequencing of this T cell receptor beta chain was carried out in a study of shared clonotypes between healthy human individuals. Of note for this clone: The target antigen is unknown.

CDR3 size: 13 residues. Per germline, CDR1 MNHEY and CDR2 SMNVEV (reference sequence). V lost 8 bases and J lost 0; bases outside the gene matches: 4. Clones were read by immunoSEQ multiplex PCR, and TCRdb kept only the in-frame ones, dropping some. The repertoire has over 95,000 clones, 55% to 70% of them found once; the top ten carry about 23%. Notes on the study in general: Compared with clonotypes that all four donors shared, non-shared clonotypes had lower generation probabilities.

The donors were all Caucasian adults (living in Nashville, Tennessee). The chain has TRBV27 and TRBJ2-7; 7 nucleotides line up with TRBD2. Input material: memory CD8+ T cells sorted from blood. The subset here: CD45RO+ cells pooled with CCR7-negative TemRA cells. This sequence originates from a woman aged 25-40 years in good health. This chain's CDR3 is CASYGGSSYEQYF. CDR3 sequence (DNA): TGTGCCAGCTACGGCGGGAGCTCCTACGAGCAGTACTTC.